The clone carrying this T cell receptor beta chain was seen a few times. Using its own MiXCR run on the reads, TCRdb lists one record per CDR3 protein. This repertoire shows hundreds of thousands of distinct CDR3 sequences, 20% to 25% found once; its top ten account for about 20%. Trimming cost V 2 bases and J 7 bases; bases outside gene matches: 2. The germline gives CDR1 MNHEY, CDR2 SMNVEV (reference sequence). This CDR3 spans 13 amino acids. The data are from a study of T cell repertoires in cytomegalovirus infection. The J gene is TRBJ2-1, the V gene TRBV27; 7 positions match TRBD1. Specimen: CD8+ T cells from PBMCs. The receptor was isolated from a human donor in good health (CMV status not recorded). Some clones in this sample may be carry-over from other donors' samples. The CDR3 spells CASSLIQGNEQFF. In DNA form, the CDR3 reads TGTGCCAGCAGTTTAATACAGGGGAATGAGCAGTTCTTC.